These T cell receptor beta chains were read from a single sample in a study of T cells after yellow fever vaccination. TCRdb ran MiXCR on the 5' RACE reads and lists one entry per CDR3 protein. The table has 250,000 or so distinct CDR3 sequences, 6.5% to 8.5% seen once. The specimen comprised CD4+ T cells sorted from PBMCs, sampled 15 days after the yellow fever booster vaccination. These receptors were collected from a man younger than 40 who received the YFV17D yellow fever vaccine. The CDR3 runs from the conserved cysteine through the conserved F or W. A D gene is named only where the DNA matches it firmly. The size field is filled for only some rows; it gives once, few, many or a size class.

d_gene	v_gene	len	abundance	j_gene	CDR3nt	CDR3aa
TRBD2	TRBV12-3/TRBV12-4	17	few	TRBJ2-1	TGTGCCAGCAGCAAAGGCCTAGCGGGAGTTATCTACAATGAGCAGTTCTTC	CASSKGLAGVIYNEQFF
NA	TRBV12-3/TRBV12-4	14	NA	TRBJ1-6	TGTGCCAGCAGTTTAGGTCTGGGGGCCTCACCCCTCCACTTT	CASSLGLGASPLHF
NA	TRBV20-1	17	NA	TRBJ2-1	TGCAGTGCTAGGGTACCCGGGGCCAGGGGATCCTACAATGAGCAGTTCTTC	CSARVPGARGSYNEQFF
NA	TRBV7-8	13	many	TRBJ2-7	TGTGCCAGCAGCTTGGAAAGGGACTACGAGCAGTACTTC	CASSLERDYEQYF
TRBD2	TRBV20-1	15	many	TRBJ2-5	TGCAGTGCTTCCGGGACTAGCGAGACGCAAGAGACCCAGTACTTC	CSASGTSETQETQYF
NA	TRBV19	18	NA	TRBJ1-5	TGTGCCAGTAGTATTGGCTTACGGGGGCCCGGTGGCAATCAGCCCCAGCATTTT	CASSIGLRGPGGNQPQHF
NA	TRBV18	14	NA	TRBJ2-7	TGTGCCAGCTCACCATCACAGGGCGTCCACGAGCAGTACTTC	CASSPSQGVHEQYF
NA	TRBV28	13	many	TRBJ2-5	TGTGCCAGCAACTTACAGTTGAGAGAGACCCAGTACTTC	CASNLQLRETQYF
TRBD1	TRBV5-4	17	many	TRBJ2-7	TGTGCCAGCAGCTTGGACCCCCTCCGGGACAGCTACTACGAGCAGTACTTC	CASSLDPLRDSYYEQYF
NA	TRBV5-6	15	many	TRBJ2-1	TGTGCCAGCAGCTTGCGCCTAGCCCCGGGGAATGAGCAGTTCTTC	CASSLRLAPGNEQFF
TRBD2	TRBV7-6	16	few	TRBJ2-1	TGTGCCAGCAGCTTAGGGGTAGCGGGGGGGTCGGGTGAGCAGTTCTTC	CASSLGVAGGSGEQFF
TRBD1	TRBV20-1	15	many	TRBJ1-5	TGCAGTGCTCAAATCCGGGACAGGGGGAACCAGCCCCAGCATTTT	CSAQIRDRGNQPQHF
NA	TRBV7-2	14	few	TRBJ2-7	TGTGCCAGCAGCTCGCGGACGGGTCCCTACGAGCAGTACTTC	CASSSRTGPYEQYF
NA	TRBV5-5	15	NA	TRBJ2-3	TGTGCCAGCAGCCTGGGGCTCCTCTGCACAGATACGCAGTATTTT	CASSLGLLCTDTQYF
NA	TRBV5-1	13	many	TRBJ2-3	TGCGCCAGCAGCGGGGCTAACACAGATACGCAGTATTTT	CASSGANTDTQYF
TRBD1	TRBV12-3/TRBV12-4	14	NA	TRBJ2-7	TGTGCCAGCAGTTTAGGGACAGGGCGTCTCGAGCAGTACTTC	CASSLGTGRLEQYF
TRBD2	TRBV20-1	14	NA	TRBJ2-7	TGCAGTGCTAGGGCTAGCGGGCAAGTAGGAGAGCAGTACTTC	CSARASGQVGEQYF
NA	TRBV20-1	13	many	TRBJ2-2	TGCAGTGCTAGGGGGGCCACCACCGGGGAGCTGTTTTTT	CSARGATTGELFF
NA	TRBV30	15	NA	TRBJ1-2	TGTGCCTGGAGTAAGGCTACAGGGTGGAACTATGGCTACACCTTC	CAWSKATGWNYGYTF
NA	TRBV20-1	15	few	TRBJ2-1	TGCAGTGCTAGAGCAGGAGGCGTCTCCTACAATGAGCAGTTCTTC	CSARAGGVSYNEQFF
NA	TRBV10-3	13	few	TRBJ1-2	TGTGCCACCGTGGCTCAGGGTTTGTCGGGCTACACCTTC	CATVAQGLSGYTF
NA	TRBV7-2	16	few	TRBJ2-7	TGTGCCAGCAGCTTAAGCTCGCGGGCGGGAACCTACGAGCAGTACTTC	CASSLSSRAGTYEQYF
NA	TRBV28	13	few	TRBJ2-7	TGTGCCAGCAGTATGGGACTTAGCTACGAGCAGTACTTC	CASSMGLSYEQYF
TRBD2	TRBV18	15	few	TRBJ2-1	TGTGCCAGCTCACCGGGGGGGGGCTCCTACAATGAGCAGTTCTTC	CASSPGGGSYNEQFF
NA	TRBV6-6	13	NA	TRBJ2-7	TGTGCCAGCAAGGGGACGGCTCCCTACGAGCAGTACTTC	CASKGTAPYEQYF
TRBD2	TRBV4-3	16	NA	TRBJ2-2	TGCGCCAGCAGCCTCGGGACTAGCGGCAACACCGGGGAGCTGTTTTTT	CASSLGTSGNTGELFF
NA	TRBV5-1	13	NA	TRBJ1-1	TGCGCCAGCAGCTTGGGTGGACAGAGAGAAGCTTTCTTT	CASSLGGQREAFF
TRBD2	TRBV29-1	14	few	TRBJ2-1	TGCAGCGTATTGCGATTGGGACTAGCGGTGGGGCAGTTCTTC	CSVLRLGLAVGQFF
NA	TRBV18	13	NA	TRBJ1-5	TGTGCCAGCTCACCGGGCAGGGATCAGCCCCAGCATTTT	CASSPGRDQPQHF
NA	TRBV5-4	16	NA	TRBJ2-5	TGTGCCAGCAGCTCCTGGACGGACCATCGCGGGGAGACCCAGTACTTC	CASSSWTDHRGETQYF
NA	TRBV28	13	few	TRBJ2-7	TGTGCCAGCAGTTTAGAGAGTCGTAGCGAGCAGTACTTC	CASSLESRSEQYF
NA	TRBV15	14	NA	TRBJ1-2	TGTGCCACCAGTCCAGCGGGGGGGTACTATGGCTACACCTTC	CATSPAGGYYGYTF
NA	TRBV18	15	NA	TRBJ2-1	TGTGCCAGCTCACCTATGGACAGTTCCTACAATGAGCAGTTCTTC	CASSPMDSSYNEQFF
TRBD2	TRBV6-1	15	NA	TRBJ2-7	TGTGCCAGCGGAAAGGCGGGGGGGAGCTCCTACGAGCAGTACTTC	CASGKAGGSSYEQYF
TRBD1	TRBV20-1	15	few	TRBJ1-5	TGCAGTGCTACGGGACAGGACGCGAGCAATCAGCCCCAGCATTTT	CSATGQDASNQPQHF
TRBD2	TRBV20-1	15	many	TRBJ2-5	TGCAGTGCTAGATGGGGTAGCGGGTTCCAAGAGACCCAGTACTTC	CSARWGSGFQETQYF
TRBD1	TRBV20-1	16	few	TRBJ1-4	TGCAGTGCTAGCCGGACAGGTAACCTCGGGAGTGAAAAACTGTTTTTT	CSASRTGNLGSEKLFF
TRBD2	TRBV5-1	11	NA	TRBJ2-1	TGCGCCAGCAGACTAGCGTATGAGCAGTTCTTC	CASRLAYEQFF
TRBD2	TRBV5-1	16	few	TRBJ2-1	TGCGCCAGCACTCGGACTAGCGGGAGTCTCTACAATGAGCAGTTCTTC	CASTRTSGSLYNEQFF
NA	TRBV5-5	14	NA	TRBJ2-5	TGTGCCAGCAGGCGGGACAGCCGGTGGGAGACCCAGTACTTC	CASRRDSRWETQYF
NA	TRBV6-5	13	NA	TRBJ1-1	TGTGCCAGCAGTCAGAGACAGAGCACTGAAGCTTTCTTT	CASSQRQSTEAFF
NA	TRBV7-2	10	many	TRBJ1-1	TGTGCCAGCAGCTTCACTGAAGCTTTCTTT	CASSFTEAFF
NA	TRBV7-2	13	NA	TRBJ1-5	TGTGCCAGCAGCCCCAGGGTCCTTCAGCCCCAGCATTTT	CASSPRVLQPQHF
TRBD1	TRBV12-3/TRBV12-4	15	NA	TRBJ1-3	TGTGCCAGCAGTCGGACAGGCGGGACTGGAAACACCATATATTTT	CASSRTGGTGNTIYF
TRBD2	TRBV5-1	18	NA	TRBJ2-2	TGCGCCAGCAGCTTGGAAGCGGGAGATCCGAAGTACACCGGGGAGCTGTTTTTT	CASSLEAGDPKYTGELFF
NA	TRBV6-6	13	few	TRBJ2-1	TGTGCCAGCACCTTAACAGGGTTAGATGAGCAGTTCTTC	CASTLTGLDEQFF
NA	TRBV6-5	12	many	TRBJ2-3	TGTGCCAGCAGTTCCTGGACTCGGACGCAGTATTTT	CASSSWTRTQYF
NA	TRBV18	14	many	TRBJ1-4	TGTGCCAGCTCCCAACAGGGATCGAGTGAAAAACTGTTTTTT	CASSQQGSSEKLFF
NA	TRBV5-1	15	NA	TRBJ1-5	TGCGCCAGCAGCTCGCAGGGTGGGCAAGGACAGCCCCAGCATTTT	CASSSQGGQGQPQHF
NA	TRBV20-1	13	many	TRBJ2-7	TGCAGTGCTCCCCCCCCTCCCCGCTACGAGCAGTACTTC	CSAPPPPRYEQYF
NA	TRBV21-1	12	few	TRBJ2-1	TGTGCCAGGGGAGACTCCTACAATGAGCAGTTCTTC	CARGDSYNEQFF
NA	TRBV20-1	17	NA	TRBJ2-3	TGCAGTGCTAGAAGACCGGGAGAAGGTGGGAACACAGATACGCAGTATTTT	CSARRPGEGGNTDTQYF
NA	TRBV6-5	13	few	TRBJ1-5	TGTGCCAGCAGTTACTCAAGGGGTCAGCCCCAGCATTTT	CASSYSRGQPQHF
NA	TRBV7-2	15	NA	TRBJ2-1	TGTGCCAGCAGCCCAAGCGGGCTCGACTACCATGAGCAGTTCTTC	CASSPSGLDYHEQFF
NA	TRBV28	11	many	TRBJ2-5	TGTGCCAGCAGAAACCAAGAGACCCAGTACTTC	CASRNQETQYF
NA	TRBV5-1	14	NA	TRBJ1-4	TGCGCCAGCAGCTTGGATCCAGGGTATGAAAAACTGTTTTTT	CASSLDPGYEKLFF
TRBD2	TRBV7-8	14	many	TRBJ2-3	TGTGCCAGCAGCTTCAGGCGGGAGTCAGATACGCAGTATTTT	CASSFRRESDTQYF